The clone carrying this TCR beta chain was seen repeatedly, ten times or more. The antigen is undetermined. This sample stems from a study of molecular identifiers for immune sequencing clone quantification. TCRdb ran MiXCR on the PCR reads and lists one entry per CDR3 protein. Of over 600,000 distinct CDR3 sequences listed, 20% are singletons. Study-level points and caveats: Identical barcode-sharing TCR molecules could lead to underestimated sizes for highly expanded clones.

This CDR3 region has 16 residues. Per the germline V gene, CDR1 is SEHNR and CDR2 is FQNEAQ (reference sequence). V lost 5 bases and J 7 bases, leaving 23 bases between the germline ends. The specimen sequenced was naive CD8+ T cells from blood, with Jurkat cell RNA spiked in. Subset specified: FACS-sorted CD8+CD4-CCR7+CD45RA+ naive T cells. The clonotype was recovered from a human donor in good health. Some libraries in this study had Jurkat cell RNA spiked in. The chain uses TRBV7-9 and TRBJ2-5, with D perhaps matching TRBD1 or TRBD2 (5 bases each). The chain's CDR3 is CASSPPSGQQAGTQYF. CDR3 bases: TGTGCCAGCAGCCCTCCGTCGGGGCAGCAAGCTGGGACCCAGTACTTC.